This entry concerns a single T cell receptor beta chain. The sample is drawn from a study of blood T cell repertoires in COVID-19. Study background: COVID-19 samples from acute and convalescent phases originated in the United States, Italy and Spain. Nucleic acid was either cDNA or gDNA, and it came from T cells, B-cell-depleted T cells, or PBMCs.

Germline assignment: CDR1 SGHKS and CDR2 YYEKEE (reference sequence). CDR3 length: 14 amino acids. V lost 2 bases, J lost 4 bases, and 9 bases lay in between. Sequenced by immunoSEQ multiplex PCR; TCRdb stores in-frame clones only, minus some. The sample has 350,000 to 450,000 clones, about nine tenths seen once. Cohort assignment relied on participant-reported clinical history. Individuals in the exposed group had encountered a COVID-19 case within 2 weeks preceding study entry. The rearrangement joins TRBV5-5 to TRBJ2-2, with D possibly being TRBD2 (5 bases). Source material: PBMCs or T cells enriched from blood (not recorded which). This receptor was identified in a woman in her thirties or forties who had been exposed to COVID-19. DNA for the CDR3: TGTGCCAGCAGCTTAGCGGATCTCACCGGGGAGCTGTTTTTT. It specifies CASSLADLTGELFF.